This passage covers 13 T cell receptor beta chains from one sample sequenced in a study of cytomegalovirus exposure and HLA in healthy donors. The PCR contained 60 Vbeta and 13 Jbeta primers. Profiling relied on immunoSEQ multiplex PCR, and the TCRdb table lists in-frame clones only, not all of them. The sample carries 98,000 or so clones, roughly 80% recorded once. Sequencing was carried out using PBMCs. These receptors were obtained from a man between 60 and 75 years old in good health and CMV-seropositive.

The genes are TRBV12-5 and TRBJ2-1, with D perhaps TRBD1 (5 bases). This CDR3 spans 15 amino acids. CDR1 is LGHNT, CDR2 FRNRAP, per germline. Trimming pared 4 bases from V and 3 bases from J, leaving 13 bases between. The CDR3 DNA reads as TGTGCTAGTGGTTCCCTCGACAGTCACTACAATGAGCAGTTCTTC. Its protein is CASGSLDSHYNEQFF.

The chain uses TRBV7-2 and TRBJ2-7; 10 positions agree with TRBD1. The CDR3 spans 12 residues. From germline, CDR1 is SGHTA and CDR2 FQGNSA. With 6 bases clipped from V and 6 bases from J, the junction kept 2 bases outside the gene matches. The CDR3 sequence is CASRRDRGEQYF. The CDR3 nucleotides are TGTGCCAGCAGAAGGGACAGGGGCGAGCAGTACTTC.

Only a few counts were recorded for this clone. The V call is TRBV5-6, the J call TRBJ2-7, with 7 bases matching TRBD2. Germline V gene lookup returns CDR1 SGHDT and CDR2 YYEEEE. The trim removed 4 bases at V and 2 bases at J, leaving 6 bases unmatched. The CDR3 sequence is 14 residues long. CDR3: CASSRGGDAYEQYF. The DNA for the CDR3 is TGTGCCAGCAGCCGGGGAGGGGATGCCTACGAGCAGTACTTC.

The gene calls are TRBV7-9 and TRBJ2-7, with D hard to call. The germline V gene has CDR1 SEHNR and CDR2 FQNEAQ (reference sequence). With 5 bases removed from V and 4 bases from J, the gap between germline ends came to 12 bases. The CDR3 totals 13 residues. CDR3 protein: CASSKNLPYEQYF. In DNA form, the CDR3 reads TGTGCCAGCAGCAAAAATCTCCCTTACGAGCAGTACTTC.

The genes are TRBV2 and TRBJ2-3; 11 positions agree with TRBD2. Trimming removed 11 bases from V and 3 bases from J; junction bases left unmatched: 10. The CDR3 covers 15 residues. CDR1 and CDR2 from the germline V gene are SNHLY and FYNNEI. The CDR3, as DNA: TGTGCCGGTACTCTAGCGGGGGGTGTGACAGATACGCAGTATTTT. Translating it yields CAGTLAGGVTDTQYF. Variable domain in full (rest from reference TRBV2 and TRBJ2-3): EPEVTQTPSHQVTQMGQEVILRCVPISNHLYFYWYRQILGQKVEFLVSFYNNEISEKSEIFDDQFSVERPDGSNFTLKIRSTKLEDSAMYFCAGTLAGGVTDTQYFGPGTRLTVL.

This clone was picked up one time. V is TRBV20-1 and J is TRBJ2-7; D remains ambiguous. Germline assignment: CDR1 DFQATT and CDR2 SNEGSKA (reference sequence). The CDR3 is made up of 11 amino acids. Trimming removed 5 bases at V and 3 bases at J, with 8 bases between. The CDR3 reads CSAPGVYEQYF. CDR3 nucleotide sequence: TGCAGTGCTCCCGGAGTCTACGAGCAGTACTTC.

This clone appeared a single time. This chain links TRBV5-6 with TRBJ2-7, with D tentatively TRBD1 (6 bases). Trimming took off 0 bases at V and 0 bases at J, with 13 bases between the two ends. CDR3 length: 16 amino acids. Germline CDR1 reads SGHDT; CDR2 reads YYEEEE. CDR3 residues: CASSLAGTSPSYEQYF. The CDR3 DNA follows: TGTGCCAGCAGCTTGGCCGGGACATCACCCTCCTACGAGCAGTACTTC.

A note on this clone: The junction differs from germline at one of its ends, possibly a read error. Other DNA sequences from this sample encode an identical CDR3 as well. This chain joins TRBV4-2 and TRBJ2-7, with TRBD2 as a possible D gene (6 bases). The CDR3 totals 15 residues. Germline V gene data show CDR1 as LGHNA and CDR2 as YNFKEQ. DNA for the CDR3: TGTGCCAGCAGCCAAGAAGGAGGGGTTTGGAACGAGCAGTATTTC. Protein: CASSQEGGVWNEQYF.

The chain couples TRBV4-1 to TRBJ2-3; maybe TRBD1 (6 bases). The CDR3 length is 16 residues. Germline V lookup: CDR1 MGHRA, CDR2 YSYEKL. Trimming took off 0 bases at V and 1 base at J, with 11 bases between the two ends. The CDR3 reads CASSQDTGFGTDTQYF. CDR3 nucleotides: TGCGCCAGCAGCCAAGATACAGGGTTTGGCACAGATACGCAGTATTTT.

The DNA of the CDR3 is TGTGCCAGCAGCCACCAGGCAGAATACACTGAAGCTTTCTTT. This encodes CASSHQAEYTEAFF. The V gene is TRBV14, the J gene TRBJ1-1; unclear D gene. CDR3 length: 14 residues. V was shortened by 3 bases and J by 3 bases, with 11 bases between the two germline ends. The germline V gene encodes CDR1 SGHDN and CDR2 FVKESK. Full variable domain (rest looked up from reference TRBV14 and TRBJ1-1): EAGVTQFPSHSVIEKGQTVTLRCDPISGHDNLYWYRRVMGKEIKFLLHFVKESKQDESGMPNNRFLAERTGGTYSTLKVQPAELEDSGVYFCASSHQAEYTEAFFGQGTRLTVV.

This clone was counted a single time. The CDR3 coding sequence is TGTGCCAGCAACCCAAGGGGACACGGTTTGGATACGCAGTATTTT. It translates to CASNPRGHGLDTQYF. The gene calls are TRBV28 and TRBJ2-3, with a weak D call TRBD1 (6 bases). V lost 7 bases to trimming and J lost 6 bases, with 20 bases between them. The CDR3 consists of 15 residues. Germline CDR1 reads MDHEN; CDR2 reads SYDVKM. The complete variable domain, with remaining parts taken from reference TRBV28 and TRBJ2-3, reads DVKVTQSSRYLVKRTGEKVFLECVQDMDHENMFWYRQDPGLGLRLIYFSYDVKMKEKGDIPEGYSVSREKKERFSLILESASTNQTSMYLCASNPRGHGLDTQYFGPGTRLTVL.

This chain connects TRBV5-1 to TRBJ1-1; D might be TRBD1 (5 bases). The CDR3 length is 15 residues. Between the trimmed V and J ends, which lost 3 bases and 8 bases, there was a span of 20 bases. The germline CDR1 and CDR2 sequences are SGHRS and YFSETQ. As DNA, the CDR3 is TGCGCCAGCAGCTCGGCGGGATGGGGGAGGAACGAAGCTTTCTTT. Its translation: CASSSAGWGRNEAFF.

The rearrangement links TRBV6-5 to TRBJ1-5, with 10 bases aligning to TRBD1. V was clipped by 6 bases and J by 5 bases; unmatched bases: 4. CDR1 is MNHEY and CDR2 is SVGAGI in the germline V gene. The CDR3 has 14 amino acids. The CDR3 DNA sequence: TGTGCCAGCAGCAGACAGGGGGCAGATCAGCCCCAGCATTTT. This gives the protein CASSRQGADQPQHF.